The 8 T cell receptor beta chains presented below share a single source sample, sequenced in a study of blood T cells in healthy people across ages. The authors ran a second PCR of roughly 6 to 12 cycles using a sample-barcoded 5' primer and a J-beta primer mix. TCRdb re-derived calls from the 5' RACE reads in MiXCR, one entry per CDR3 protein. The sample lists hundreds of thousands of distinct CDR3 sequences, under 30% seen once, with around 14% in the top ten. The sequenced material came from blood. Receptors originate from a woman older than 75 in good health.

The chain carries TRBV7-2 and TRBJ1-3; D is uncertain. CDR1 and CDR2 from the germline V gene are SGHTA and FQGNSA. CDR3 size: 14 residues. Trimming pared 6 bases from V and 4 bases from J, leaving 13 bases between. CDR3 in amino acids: CASRYDRSGNTIYF. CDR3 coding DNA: TGTGCCAGCAGATACGACCGTTCAGGAAACACCATATATTTT.

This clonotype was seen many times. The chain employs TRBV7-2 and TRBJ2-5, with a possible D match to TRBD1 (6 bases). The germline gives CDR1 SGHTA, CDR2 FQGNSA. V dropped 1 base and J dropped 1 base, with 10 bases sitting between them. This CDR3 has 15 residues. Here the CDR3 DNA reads TGTGCCAGCAGCTTAGATGGGACATTCCAAGAGACCCAGTACTTC. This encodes CASSLDGTFQETQYF.

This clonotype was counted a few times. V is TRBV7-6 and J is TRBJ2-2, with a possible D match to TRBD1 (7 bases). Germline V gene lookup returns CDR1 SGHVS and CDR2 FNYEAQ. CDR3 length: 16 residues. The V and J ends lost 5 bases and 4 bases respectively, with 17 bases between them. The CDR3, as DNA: TGTGCCAGCAGCCCAAGGGGGCAGGGAGGCACCGGGGAGCTGTTTTTT. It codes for CASSPRGQGGTGELFF.

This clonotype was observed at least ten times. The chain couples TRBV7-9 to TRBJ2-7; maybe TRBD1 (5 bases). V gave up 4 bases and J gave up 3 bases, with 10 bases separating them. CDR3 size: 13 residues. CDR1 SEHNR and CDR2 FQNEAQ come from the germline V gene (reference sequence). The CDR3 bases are TGTGCCAGCAGCTCCCGACAGCACTACGAGCAGTACTTC. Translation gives CASSSRQHYEQYF.

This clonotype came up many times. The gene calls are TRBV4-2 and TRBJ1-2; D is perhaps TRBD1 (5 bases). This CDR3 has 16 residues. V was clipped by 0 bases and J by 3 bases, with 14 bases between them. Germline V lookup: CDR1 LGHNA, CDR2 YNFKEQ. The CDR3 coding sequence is TGTGCCAGCAGCCAAGAAGGGACTAGGGGAGACTATGGCTACACCTTC. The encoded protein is CASSQEGTRGDYGYTF.

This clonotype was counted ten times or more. For the CDR3, the DNA is TGCGCCAGCAGCCAAGATTCCCGTATGAACACTGAAGCTTTCTTT. Its translation is CASSQDSRMNTEAFF. The V gene is TRBV4-3, the J gene TRBJ1-1; D not certain. The CDR3 loop spans 15 amino acids. V lost 0 bases and J lost 0, with 8 bases in between. Germline V gene sequence: CDR1 LGHNA, CDR2 YSLEER.

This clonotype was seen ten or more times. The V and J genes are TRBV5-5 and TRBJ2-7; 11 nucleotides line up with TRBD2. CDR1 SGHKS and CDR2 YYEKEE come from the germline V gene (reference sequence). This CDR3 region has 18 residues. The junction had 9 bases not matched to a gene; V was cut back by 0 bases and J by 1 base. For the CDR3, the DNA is TGTGCCAGCAGCTTGGAAGCTAGCGGGGGGCCATATTCCTACGAGCAGTACTTC. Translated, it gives CASSLEASGGPYSYEQYF.

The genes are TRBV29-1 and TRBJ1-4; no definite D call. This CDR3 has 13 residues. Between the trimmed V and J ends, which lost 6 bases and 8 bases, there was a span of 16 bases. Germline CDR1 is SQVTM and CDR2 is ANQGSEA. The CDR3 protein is CSVLEAQGEKLFF. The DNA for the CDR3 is TGCAGCGTCCTAGAGGCTCAAGGGGAAAAACTGTTTTTT.